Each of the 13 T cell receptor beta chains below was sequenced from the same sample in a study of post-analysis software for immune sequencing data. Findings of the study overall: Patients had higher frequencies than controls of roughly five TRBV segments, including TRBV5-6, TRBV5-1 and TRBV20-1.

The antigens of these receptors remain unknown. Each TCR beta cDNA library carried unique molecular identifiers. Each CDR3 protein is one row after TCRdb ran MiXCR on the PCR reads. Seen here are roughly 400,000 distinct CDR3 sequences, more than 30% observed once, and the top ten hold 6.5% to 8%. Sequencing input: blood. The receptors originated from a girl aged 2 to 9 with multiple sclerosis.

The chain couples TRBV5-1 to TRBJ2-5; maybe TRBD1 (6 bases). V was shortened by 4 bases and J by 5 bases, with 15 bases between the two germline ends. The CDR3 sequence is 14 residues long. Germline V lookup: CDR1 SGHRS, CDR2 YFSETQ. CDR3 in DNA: TGCGCCAGCAGCCAATCTACAGGGAAGGAGACCCAGTACTTC. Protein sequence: CASSQSTGKETQYF.

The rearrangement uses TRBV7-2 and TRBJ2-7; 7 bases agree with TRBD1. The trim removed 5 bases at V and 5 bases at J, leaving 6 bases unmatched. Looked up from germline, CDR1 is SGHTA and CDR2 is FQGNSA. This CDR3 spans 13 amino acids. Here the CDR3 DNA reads TGTGCCAGCAGCCCACGACAGGGTAACGAGCAGTACTTC. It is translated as CASSPRQGNEQYF.

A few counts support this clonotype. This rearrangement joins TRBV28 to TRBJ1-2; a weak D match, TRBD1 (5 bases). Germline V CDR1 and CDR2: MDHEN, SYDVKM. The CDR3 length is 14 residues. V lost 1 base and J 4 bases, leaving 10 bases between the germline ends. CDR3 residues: CASSLFDSPYGYTF. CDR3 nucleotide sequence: TGTGCCAGCAGTTTATTTGACAGTCCCTATGGCTACACCTTC.

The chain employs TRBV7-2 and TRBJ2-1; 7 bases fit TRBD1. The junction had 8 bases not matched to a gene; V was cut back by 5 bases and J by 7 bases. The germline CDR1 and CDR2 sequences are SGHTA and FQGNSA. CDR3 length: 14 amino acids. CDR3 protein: CASSPTGVWNEQFF. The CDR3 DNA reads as TGTGCCAGCAGCCCTACAGGGGTGTGGAATGAGCAGTTCTTC. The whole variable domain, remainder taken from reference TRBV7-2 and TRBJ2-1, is GAGVSQSPSNKVTEKGKDVELRCDPISGHTALYWYRQSLGQGLEFLIYFQGNSAPDKSGLPSDRFSAERTGGSVSTLTIQRTQQEDSAVYLCASSPTGVWNEQFFGPGTRLTVL.

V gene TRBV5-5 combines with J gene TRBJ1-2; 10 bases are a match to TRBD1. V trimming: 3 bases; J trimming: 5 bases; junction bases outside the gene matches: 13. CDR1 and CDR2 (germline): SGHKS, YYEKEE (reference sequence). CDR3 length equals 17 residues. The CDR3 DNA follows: TGTGCCAGCAGCTACATTCGACAGGGGGCTAAGGGGTATGGCTACACCTTC. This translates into CASSYIRQGAKGYGYTF.

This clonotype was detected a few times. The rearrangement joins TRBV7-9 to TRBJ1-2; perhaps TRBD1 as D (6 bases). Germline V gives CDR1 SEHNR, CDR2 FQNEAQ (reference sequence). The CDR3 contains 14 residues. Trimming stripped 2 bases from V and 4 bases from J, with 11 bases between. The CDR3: CASSLSTGPYGYTF. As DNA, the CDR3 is TGTGCCAGCAGCTTATCTACAGGGCCCTATGGCTACACCTTC.

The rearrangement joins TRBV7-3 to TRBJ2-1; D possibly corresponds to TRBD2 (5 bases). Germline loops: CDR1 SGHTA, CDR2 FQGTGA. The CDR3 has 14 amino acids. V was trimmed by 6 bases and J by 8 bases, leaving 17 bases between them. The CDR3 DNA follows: TGTGCCAGCAGTTCTGGACTCTTTAGGGATGAGCAGTTCTTC. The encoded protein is CASSSGLFRDEQFF.

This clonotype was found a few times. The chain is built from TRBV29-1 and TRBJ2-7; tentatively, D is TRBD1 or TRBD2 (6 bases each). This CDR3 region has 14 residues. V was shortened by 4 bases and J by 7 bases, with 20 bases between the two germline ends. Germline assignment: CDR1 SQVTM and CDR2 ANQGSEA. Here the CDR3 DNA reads TGCAGCGTTGGGGATGTATTAGGGGGGTTGGAGCAGTACTTC. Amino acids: CSVGDVLGGLEQYF.

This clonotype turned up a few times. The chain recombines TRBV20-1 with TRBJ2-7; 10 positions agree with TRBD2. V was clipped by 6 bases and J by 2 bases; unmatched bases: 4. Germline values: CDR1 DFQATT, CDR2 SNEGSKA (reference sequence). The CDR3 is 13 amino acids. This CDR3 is CSAYSGRAYEQYF. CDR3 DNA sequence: TGCAGTGCCTACAGCGGGAGGGCCTACGAGCAGTACTTC.

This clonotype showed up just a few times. The CDR3 reads CASSLGRGAAQPQHF. The DNA of the CDR3 is TGCGCCAGCAGCTTGGGTCGGGGGGCGGCTCAGCCCCAGCATTTT. The V call is TRBV5-1, the J call TRBJ1-5; tentative D call: TRBD1 (6 bases). In germline, CDR1 is SGHRS, CDR2 YFSETQ. V dropped 0 bases and J dropped 6 bases, with 13 bases sitting between them. The CDR3 has 15 amino acids. The full variable domain, rest sourced from reference TRBV5-1 and TRBJ1-5, is KAGVTQTPRYLIKTRGQQVTLSCSPISGHRSVSWYQQTPGQGLQFLFEYFSETQRNKGNFPGRFSGRQFSNSRSEMNVSTLELGDSALYLCASSLGRGAAQPQHFGDGTRLSIL.

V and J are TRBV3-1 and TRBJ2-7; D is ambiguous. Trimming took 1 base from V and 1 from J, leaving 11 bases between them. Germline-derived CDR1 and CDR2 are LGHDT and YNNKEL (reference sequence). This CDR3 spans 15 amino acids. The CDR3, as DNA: TGTGCCAGCAGCCAAGGAGGCTCCCTTTCCTACGAGCAGTACTTC. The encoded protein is CASSQGGSLSYEQYF.

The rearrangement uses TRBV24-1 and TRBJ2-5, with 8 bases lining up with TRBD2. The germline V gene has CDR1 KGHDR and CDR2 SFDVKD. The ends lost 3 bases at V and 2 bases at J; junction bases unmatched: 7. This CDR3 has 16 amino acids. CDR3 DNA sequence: TGTGCCACCAGTGATATAAAGCGGGGGAGTCAAGAGACCCAGTACTTC. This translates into CATSDIKRGSQETQYF.

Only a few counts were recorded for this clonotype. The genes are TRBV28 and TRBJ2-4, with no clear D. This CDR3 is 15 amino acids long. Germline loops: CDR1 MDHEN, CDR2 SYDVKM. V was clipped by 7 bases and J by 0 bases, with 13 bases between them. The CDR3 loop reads CASTSPRVAKNIQYF. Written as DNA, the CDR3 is TGTGCCAGCACCTCCCCGCGAGTAGCCAAAAACATTCAGTACTTC.